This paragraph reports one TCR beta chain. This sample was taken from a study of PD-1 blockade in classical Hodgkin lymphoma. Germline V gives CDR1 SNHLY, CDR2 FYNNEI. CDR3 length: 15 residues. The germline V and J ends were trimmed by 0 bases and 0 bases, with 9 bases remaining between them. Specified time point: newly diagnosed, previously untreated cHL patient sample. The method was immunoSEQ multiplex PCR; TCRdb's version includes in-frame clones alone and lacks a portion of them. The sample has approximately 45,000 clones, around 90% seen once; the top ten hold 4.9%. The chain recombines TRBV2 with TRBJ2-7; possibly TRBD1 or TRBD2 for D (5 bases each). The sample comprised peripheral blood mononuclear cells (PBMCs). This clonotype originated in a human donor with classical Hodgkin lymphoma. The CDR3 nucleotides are TGTGCCAGCAGTGAAGCGCCGGGGACCTCCTACGAGCAGTACTTC. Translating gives CASSEAPGTSYEQYF.